The 10 T cell receptor beta chains below all came from one sample that was sequenced in a study of T cell changes during pregnancy in multiple sclerosis. Clones were read by immunoSEQ multiplex PCR, and TCRdb kept only the in-frame ones, dropping some. The sample contains roughly 80,000 clones, about 93% of which appear only once. This material consisted of peripheral blood, taken after pregnancy. Receptors originate from a female donor in good health, enrolled as a control in a pregnancy study.

To note about this clone: The junction differs from germline at one of its ends, possibly a read error. The J gene is TRBJ2-3, the V gene TRBV2, with D maybe TRBD2 (6 bases). CDR1 and CDR2 from the germline V gene are SNHLY and FYNNEI. The CDR3 totals 14 residues. CDR3 sequence: CAGRRAGNTDTQYF. As DNA, the CDR3 is TGTGCCGGCAGGAGAGCGGGCAACACAGATACGCAGTATTTT.

This chain connects TRBV6-5 to TRBJ1-6; 10 bases align to TRBD1. The CDR3 sequence is 14 residues long. Germline loops: CDR1 MNHEY, CDR2 SVGAGI. V trimming: 7 bases; J trimming: 9 bases; junction bases outside the gene matches: 6. The CDR3 DNA is TGTGCCAGCACCACCGACAGGGGGCTTTCACCCCTCCACTTT. This translates into CASTTDRGLSPLHF.

A single count supports this clone. The chain recombines TRBV5-4 with TRBJ2-3; D perhaps matches TRBD1 (6 bases). V was cut by 4 bases and J by 2 bases, with 14 bases left in between. This CDR3 has 15 amino acids. The germline V gene has CDR1 SGHNT and CDR2 YYREEE (reference sequence). The DNA for the CDR3 is TGTGCCAGCAGCCTGGAGGACAGATACACAGATACGCAGTATTTT. This translates into CASSLEDRYTDTQYF.

Remarks on this clone: This sample includes further DNA sequences coding for the same CDR3. J is TRBJ1-2 and V is TRBV30, with TRBD1 as a possible D gene (5 bases). Germline V gives CDR1 GTSNPN, CDR2 SVGIG (reference sequence). The CDR3 totals 12 residues. V lost 4 bases, J lost 2 bases, and 8 bases lay in between. The CDR3 sequence is CAWTQGNYGYTF. CDR3 nucleotide sequence: TGTGCCTGGACCCAGGGCAACTATGGCTACACCTTC. The full variable domain, completed using reference TRBV30 and TRBJ1-2, is SQTIHQWPATLVQPVGSPLSLECTVEGTSNPNLYWYRQAAGRGLQLLFYSVGIGQISSEVPQNLSASRPQDRQFILSSKKLLLSDSGFYLCAWTQGNYGYTFGSGTRLTVV.

The rearrangement joins TRBV18 to TRBJ2-3, with D possibly TRBD2 on 5 matching bases. CDR3 length: 13 amino acids. Germline lookup yields CDR1 KGHSH and CDR2 LQKENI. V shed 4 bases and J shed 4 bases, with 9 bases lying between them. Here the CDR3 reads CASSLGLADTQYF. The CDR3, as DNA: TGTGCCAGCTCACTCGGACTCGCAGATACGCAGTATTTT.

This chain links TRBV18 with TRBJ2-2; TRBD1 agrees at 10 bases. Trimming cost V 4 bases and J 6 bases; bases outside gene matches: 11. This CDR3 spans 17 amino acids. Per the germline V gene, CDR1 is KGHSH and CDR2 is LQKENI. The CDR3 DNA reads as TGTGCCAGCTCACATGCCGCCGGGACAGGGGTTGCCGGGGAGCTGTTTTTT. This translates into CASSHAAGTGVAGELFF.

The gene calls are TRBV6-1 and TRBJ2-1, with 8 nucleotides matching TRBD2. Germline CDR1 MNHNS, CDR2 SASEGT. The V and J ends lost 0 bases and 6 bases, in that order; junction bases with no gene match: 7. This CDR3 comprises 16 residues. In nucleotides, the CDR3 is TGTGCCAGCAGTGAAGCGAAGGGACTAGTTCGCAATGAGCAGTTCTTC. Translation: CASSEAKGLVRNEQFF.

V is TRBV18 and J is TRBJ2-1; 13 bases agree with TRBD2. In germline, CDR1 is KGHSH, CDR2 LQKENI. The CDR3 sequence is 14 residues long. Unmatched junction bases numbered 5, after V lost 5 bases and J lost 10 bases. The CDR3 DNA reads TGTGCCAGCTCAAAGACTAGCGGGGGGTTCGAGCAGTTCTTC. Its protein is CASSKTSGGFEQFF.

This chain connects TRBV19 to TRBJ2-2; D is possibly TRBD1 (5 bases). V shed 7 bases and J shed 0 bases, with 12 bases lying between them. The V gene's germline CDR1 is LNHDA and CDR2 SQIVND (reference sequence). The CDR3 spans 15 residues. CDR3 protein: CASKRGSANTGELFF. In nucleotides, the CDR3 is TGTGCCAGTAAAAGGGGAAGTGCGAACACCGGGGAGCTGTTTTTT.

The chain couples TRBV6-6 to TRBJ1-4; a weak D match, TRBD1 (5 bases). The CDR3 spans 13 residues. Germline V CDR1 and CDR2: MNHNY, SVGAGI (reference sequence). Trimming cost V 11 bases and J 0 bases, with 10 bases left between them. This CDR3 is CAASGATNEKLFF. For the CDR3, the DNA is TGTGCCGCCTCGGGGGCAACTAATGAAAAACTGTTTTTT.